The rows below give T cell receptor beta chains drawn from one sample of a study of TIL therapy for anti-PD-1-resistant metastatic lung cancer. Clones were read by immunoSEQ multiplex PCR, and TCRdb kept only the in-frame ones, dropping some. The repertoire holds about 50,000 clones, with less than 75% as singletons. This sample comprised tumor tissue, obtained at baseline. The receptors shown here come from a person aged 25 to 85 with non-small cell lung cancer. CDR3s include the opening cysteine and the closing phenylalanine or tryptophan. D genes are given only for firm matches. A row's size may be missing; if present it is once, few, many or a size class.

>NA|TRBV28|NA|TRBJ2-2
CASSPRQGLNTGELFF
TGTGCCAGCAGTCCAAGACAGGGACTCAACACCGGGGAGCTGTTTTTT
>NA|TRBV29-1|NA|TRBJ2-1
CSVARGRGVDEQFF
TGCAGCGTTGCCAGAGGGAGGGGGGTCGATGAGCAGTTCTTC
>TRBD1|TRBV6-5|NA|TRBJ2-7
CASSYSDRGYEQYF
TGTGCCAGCAGTTACTCAGACAGGGGCTACGAGCAGTACTTC
>TRBD1|TRBV19|NA|TRBJ2-7
CASSIPGTGGRQYF
TGTGCCAGTAGTATCCCTGGGACAGGTGGAAGGCAGTACTTC
>TRBD1|TRBV5-5|NA|TRBJ2-2
CASRSTGGADTGELFF
TGTGCCAGCAGGTCTACAGGGGGCGCCGACACCGGGGAGCTGTTTTTT
>TRBD1|TRBV7-9|NA|TRBJ2-7
CASSLVSGTGGGVQYF
TGTGCCAGCAGCTTAGTTTCCGGGACAGGGGGCGGGGTGCAGTACTTC
>TRBD2|TRBV9|few|TRBJ2-3
CASSVSASGGAVDTQYF
TGTGCCAGCAGCGTATCGGCTAGCGGGGGGGCCGTAGATACGCAGTATTTT
>TRBD1|TRBV15|few|TRBJ2-2
CATSRQTGGVSTGELFF
TGTGCCACCAGCAGGCAAACAGGGGGAGTGAGCACCGGGGAGCTGTTTTTT
>NA|TRBV7-9|once|TRBJ1-2
CASSLNPNYGYTF
TGTGCCAGCAGCTTAAACCCCAACTATGGCTACACCTTC
>NA|TRBV7-2|NA|TRBJ2-1
CASSLDSYNEQFF
TGTGCCAGCAGCTTAGATTCCTACAATGAGCAGTTCTTC
>TRBD2|TRBV5-6|NA|TRBJ2-7
CASSDLREGLYEQYF
TGTGCCAGCAGCGACCTTAGGGAGGGTTTGTACGAGCAGTACTTC
>NA|TRBV27|few|TRBJ2-7
CASSLSRLPGRPSYEQYF
TGTGCCAGCAGTTTGTCCCGTCTCCCGGGACGGCCCTCCTACGAGCAGTACTTC
>TRBD2|TRBV19|NA|TRBJ2-1
CASSTQGGFGNEQFF
TGTGCCAGTAGTACCCAGGGAGGGTTCGGGAATGAGCAGTTCTTC
>NA|TRBV7-6|once|TRBJ2-7
CASSSSAQYEQYF
TGTGCCAGCAGCTCTAGCGCCCAATACGAGCAGTACTTC
>TRBD1|TRBV6-6|NA|TRBJ2-7
CASKTGWDEQYF
TGTGCCAGCAAGACAGGGTGGGACGAGCAGTACTTC
>NA|TRBV7-3|few|TRBJ2-2
CASSESTGELFF
TGTGCCAGCAGCGAAAGCACCGGGGAGCTGTTTTTT
>NA|TRBV25-1|few|TRBJ2-1
CASSGGNFYNEQFF
TGTGCCAGCAGTGGGGGGAACTTCTACAATGAGCAGTTCTTC
>NA|TRBV6-4|NA|TRBJ1-2
CASSLGPDGGYTF
TGTGCCAGCAGCCTTGGTCCTGATGGGGGCTACACCTTC
>NA|TRBV7-9|many|TRBJ2-3
CASFRDTSTDTQYF
TGTGCCAGCTTCCGGGACACTAGCACAGATACGCAGTATTTT
>NA|TRBV7-6|NA|TRBJ2-2
CASTPRWATGELFF
TGTGCCAGCACCCCCCGTTGGGCAACCGGGGAGCTGTTTTTT
>NA|TRBV5-1|NA|TRBJ1-3
CATKSNSGNTIYF
TGCGCCACCAAGTCTAACTCTGGAAACACCATATATTTT
>NA|TRBV2|NA|TRBJ1-4
CASIIRTATNEKLFF
TGTGCCAGCATTATCCGGACAGCAACTAATGAAAAACTGTTTTTT
>TRBD1|TRBV6-6|NA|TRBJ1-6
CASSFAGQGNSPLHF
TGTGCCAGCAGTTTCGCAGGACAGGGAAATTCACCCCTCCACTTT
>NA|TRBV11-2|few|TRBJ1-1
CASSRVQGEAFF
TGTGCCAGCAGCCGGGTACAGGGTGAAGCTTTCTTT
>TRBD2|TRBV9|once|TRBJ2-3
CASRSGGASSDTQYF
TGTGCCAGCAGGAGCGGGGGGGCCTCTTCAGATACGCAGTATTTT
>NA|TRBV10-3|NA|TRBJ2-3
CAIATPARTDTQYF
TGTGCCATCGCGACCCCGGCCCGCACAGATACGCAGTATTTT
>TRBD2|TRBV27|NA|TRBJ2-1
CASSFTGGLTEQFF
TGTGCCAGCAGTTTCACGGGGGGGTTAACTGAGCAGTTCTTC
>TRBD1|TRBV19|NA|TRBJ2-7
CASSTGASHLYEQYF
TGTGCCAGTTCCACAGGGGCTAGTCACCTCTACGAGCAGTACTTC
>NA|TRBV4-2|NA|TRBJ2-3
CASSQVGVPGGTDTQYF
TGTGCCAGCAGCCAAGTCGGGGTGCCAGGGGGCACAGATACGCAGTATTTT
>TRBD1|TRBV28|NA|TRBJ1-2
CASSLTRDRNGYTF
TGTGCCAGCAGTTTAACCCGGGACAGAAATGGCTACACCTTC
>NA|TRBV18|NA|TRBJ2-3
CASSPGPDTQYF
TGTGCCAGCTCACCAGGCCCAGATACGCAGTATTTT
>NA|TRBV9|few|TRBJ1-2
CASSVVRRAEGYTF
TGTGCCAGCAGCGTAGTCCGGAGGGCGGAAGGCTACACCTTC
>NA|TRBV15|NA|TRBJ2-5
CATSRDPSLETQYF
TGTGCCACCAGCAGAGATCCCAGTTTGGAGACCCAGTACTTC
>TRBD1|TRBV5-6|NA|TRBJ1-5
CASSRDRIQPQHF
TGTGCCAGCAGCCGGGACAGAATTCAGCCCCAGCATTTT
>NA|TRBV30|NA|TRBJ2-7
CAWRDLYEQYF
TGTGCCTGGAGGGACCTCTACGAGCAGTACTTC
>TRBD2|TRBV5-6|NA|TRBJ2-1
CASSRGLAGSGYNEQFF
TGTGCCAGCAGCCGGGGACTAGCGGGAAGTGGCTACAATGAGCAGTTCTTC